This TCR beta chain stems from a study of early T cells in non-severe SARS-CoV-2 infection (dated by TCRdb to about 2021). For the study in its entirety: Because TCR sequencing relied on bulk RNA taken from unsorted whole blood, pairing of alpha and beta chains was not possible. The research as a whole found: VDJdb matching was skewed toward anti-spike CD8 responses and likely underestimated virus-specific expansions, missing private and CD4 specificities.

A case-control design nested within a healthcare worker cohort in London, UK, was used, with weekly nasopharyngeal swab PCR tests and blood sampling performed. Healthcare workers were enrolled in the week of the UK lockdown, from 23 to 31 March 2020, and were followed every week for up to 16 weeks. Turning to this clonotype: Its binding antigen is unknown. No base quality values were provided; no much bigger clone lies one nucleotide off.

V is shortened by 6 bases, J by 1 base, and the region joining them spans 6 bases. The CDR3 goes from the cysteine to the phenylalanine over 12 residues. Only CDR3 DNA remains: 36 bases, in frame from the first base. CDR1 and CDR2 (MNHNY, SVGAGI) derive from the germline V gene (reference sequence). The library relied on 5' RACE. The sequencer listed for this sample is NextSeq 500. To correct for sequencing error and PCR bias, the TCR library protocol tagged individual cDNA molecules with unique molecular identifiers. Both TCR alpha and beta chains were sequenced, and tight co-correlation was observed between alpha and beta sequence abundances in each sample. The study's own analysis went as follows. V gene, J gene and CDR3 annotation of TCR sequences was performed with Decombinator V4. TCRs were defined as expanded if a significant change between any two time points was detected under a Poisson model with p below 0.0001. TCR abundances were normalised to the total number of TCRs sequenced per sample and were expressed as counts per million. MAIT TCRs were defined by TRAV1-2 paired with TRAJ12, TRAJ20 or TRAJ33, and iNKT TCRs by TRAV10 paired with TRAJ18. VDJdb, accessed on 1 November 2021, was searched for TCRs annotated for CMV, EBV and SARS-CoV-2, and TCRs annotated for more than one antigen were excluded. TCRdb handled the public reads itself, with Q25 trimming in fastp and clone calling in MiXCR, and kept productive beta chains. Each entry is one CDR3 protein sequence, shown with its most common DNA and genes. The V and J calls come from TCRdb's annotation, not from the publication. The sample contains 35,000 to 55,000 distinct CDR3 sequences, around a quarter of them found a single time. 4.6% of the sample rests with the top ten.

The material was whole blood, obtained at baseline. This TCR derives from an adult who was a healthcare worker with PCR-confirmed SARS-CoV-2 infection or an uninfected control (not recorded which). The chain is encoded by TRBV6-6 joined to TRBJ1-1; too little of a D gene remains to name it. The DNA reads as follows: TGTGCCAGCAGATACAGGAACACTGAAGCTTTCTTT. Translated, it gives CASRYRNTEAFF.